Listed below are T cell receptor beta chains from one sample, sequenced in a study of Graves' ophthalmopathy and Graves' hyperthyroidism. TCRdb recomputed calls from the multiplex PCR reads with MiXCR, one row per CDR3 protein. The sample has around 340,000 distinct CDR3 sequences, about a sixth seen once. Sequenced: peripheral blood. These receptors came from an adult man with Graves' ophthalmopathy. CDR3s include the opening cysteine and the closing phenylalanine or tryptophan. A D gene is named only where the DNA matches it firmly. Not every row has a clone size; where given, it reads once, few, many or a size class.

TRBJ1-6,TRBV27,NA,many,TGTGCCAGCAGAGCTCTATCCGGGGGAACGAATTCACCCCTCCACTTT,CASRALSGGTNSPLHF
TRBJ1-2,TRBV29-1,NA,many,TGCAGCGTACAACAGGGCCGGTTTTACACCTTC,CSVQQGRFYTF
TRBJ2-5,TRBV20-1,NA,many,TGCAGTGCTGTGGATCGGGAGACCCAGTACTTC,CSAVDRETQYF
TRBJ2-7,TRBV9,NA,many,TGTGCCAGCAGTCCCCTGGGGGGTACCTACGAGCAGTACTTC,CASSPLGGTYEQYF
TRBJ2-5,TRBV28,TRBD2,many,TGTGCCAGCACAGGGAGCTCGACTGGGGAGGGGACCCAGTACTTC,CASTGSSTGEGTQYF
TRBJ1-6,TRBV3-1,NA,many,TGTGCCAGCAGCCAAGAGTCCAGCTCCTATAATTCACCCCTCCACTTT,CASSQESSSYNSPLHF
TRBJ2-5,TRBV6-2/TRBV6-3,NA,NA,TGTGCCAGCAGTTACTCGTCACAGGGAGAGACCCAGTACTTC,CASSYSSQGETQYF
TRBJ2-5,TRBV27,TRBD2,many,TGTGCCAGCAGTACAACTAGCGGCGCTCCCGGGACCCAGTACTTC,CASSTTSGAPGTQYF
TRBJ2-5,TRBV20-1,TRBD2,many,TGCAGTGCTAGTGGATCGCGGGGGGGCGTTGAGACCCAGTACTTC,CSASGSRGGVETQYF
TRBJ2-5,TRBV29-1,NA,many,TGCAGCGTTGACAGGATGGGGGAGACCCAGTACTTC,CSVDRMGETQYF
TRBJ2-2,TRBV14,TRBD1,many,TGTGCCAGCAGCCAGACAGGGTCCGGGGAGCTGTTTTTT,CASSQTGSGELFF
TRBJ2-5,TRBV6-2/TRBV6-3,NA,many,TGTGCCAGCAGTTACAGGGACGAGACCCAGTACTTC,CASSYRDETQYF
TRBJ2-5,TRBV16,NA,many,TGTGCCAGCAGCCATGCTGGGGAAAGCGGATTCTCACAAGAGACCCAGTACTTC,CASSHAGESGFSQETQYF
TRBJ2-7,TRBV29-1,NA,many,TGCAGCGTTGAGATAACGGGGCAGGGAAACTACGAGCAGTACTTC,CSVEITGQGNYEQYF
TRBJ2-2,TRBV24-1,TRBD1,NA,TGTGCCACCAGTGATCCGGGACAGGGGGCTGGGGAGCTGTTTTTT,CATSDPGQGAGELFF
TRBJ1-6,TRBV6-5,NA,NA,TGTGCCAGCAGTTTCGGGCTCCTTAATTCACCCCTCCACTTT,CASSFGLLNSPLHF
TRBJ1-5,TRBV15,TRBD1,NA,TGTGCCACCAGCAGACCGACAGGGGATCAGCCCCAGCATTTT,CATSRPTGDQPQHF
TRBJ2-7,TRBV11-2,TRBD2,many,TGTGCCAGCAGCTTAGTCCGCGGGGAGGGCCCTCGGTACGAGCAGTACTTC,CASSLVRGEGPRYEQYF
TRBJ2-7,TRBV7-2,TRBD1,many,TGCGCCAGCAGCTTGGGGACAGGGACCTACGAGCAGTACTTC,CASSLGTGTYEQYF
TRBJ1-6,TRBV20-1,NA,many,TGCAGTGCTGCGAAGACAGGTCAAGAAAATTCACCCCTCCACTTT,CSAAKTGQENSPLHF
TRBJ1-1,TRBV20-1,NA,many,TGCAGTGCTGAAGAGGGGAGACGAGTCACTGAAGCTTTCTTT,CSAEEGRRVTEAFF
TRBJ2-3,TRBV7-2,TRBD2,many,TGTGCCAGCAGCTCAACTAGCGGGAGTGGGGGAGATACGCAGTATTTT,CASSSTSGSGGDTQYF
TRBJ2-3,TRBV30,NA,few,TGTGCCTGGACGGGCGGGAGCACAGATACGCAGTATTTT,CAWTGGSTDTQYF
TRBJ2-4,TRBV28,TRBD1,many,TGTGCCAGCAGCCCCGGACAGGGGGCGGTTCAGTACTTC,CASSPGQGAVQYF
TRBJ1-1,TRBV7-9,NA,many,TGTGCCAGCAGCCCTTATCGGCCAGATCGGGGGACTGAAGCTTTCTTT,CASSPYRPDRGTEAFF
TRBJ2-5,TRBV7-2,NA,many,TGTGCCAGCAGCCTATATCAAGAGACCCAGTACTTC,CASSLYQETQYF
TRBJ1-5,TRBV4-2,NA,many,TGTGCCAGCAGCCAAGATGTCAGGGCGCGAAGTTTTCCTGGTCAGCCCCAGCATTTT,CASSQDVRARSFPGQPQHF
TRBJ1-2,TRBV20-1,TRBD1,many,TGCAGTGCTGGAAAATTTGAGACAGGGGGTGAGGGCCACACCTTC,CSAGKFETGGEGHTF
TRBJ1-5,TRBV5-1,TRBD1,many,TGCGCCAGCAGCTTGGAGGGACAGGTTCATCAGCCCCAGCATTTT,CASSLEGQVHQPQHF